One and the same sample provided the 6 T cell receptor beta chains below, sequenced in a study of cytomegalovirus exposure and HLA in healthy donors. The PCR contained 60 Vbeta and 13 Jbeta primers. Sequenced by immunoSEQ multiplex PCR; TCRdb stores in-frame clones only, minus some. The repertoire consists of 190,000 or so clones, with around 86% occurring once and the leading ten covering 1.6%. The sample comprised PBMCs. The receptors were gathered from a man aged 50 or older in good health and CMV-seronegative.

The chain links TRBV7-2 to TRBJ1-5; 7 bases are shared with TRBD1. Germline loops: CDR1 SGHTA, CDR2 FQGNSA. J lost 2 bases, V lost 5 bases, and 6 bases had no gene match. CDR3 size: 15 residues. In DNA form, the CDR3 reads TGTGCCAGCAGCCCAGGGGGATATGGCAATCAGCCCCAGCATTTT. Its protein is CASSPGGYGNQPQHF.

The chain links TRBV7-2 to TRBJ1-2; D not resolved. This CDR3 contains 14 residues. CDR1 SGHTA and CDR2 FQGNSA come from the germline V gene. V gave up 6 bases and J gave up 3 bases, with 14 bases separating them. The CDR3 sequence: CASSQRAPYYGYTF. The CDR3 DNA is TGTGCCAGCAGTCAAAGAGCCCCCTACTATGGCTACACCTTC.

The chain uses TRBV27 and TRBJ2-3; the match to TRBD2 covers 11 bases. The CDR3 is 16 amino acids. J lost 2 bases, V lost 10 bases, and 11 bases had no gene match. Germline-derived CDR1 and CDR2 are MNHEY and SMNVEV (reference sequence). The CDR3 coding sequence is TGTGCCACCAAAAACCGACTAGCGGGGTACACAGATACGCAGTATTTT. Protein product: CATKNRLAGYTDTQYF.

V usage is TRBV19 and J usage is TRBJ2-4; 9 nucleotides line up with TRBD1. The CDR3 is made up of 14 amino acids. CDR1 and CDR2 (germline): LNHDA, SQIVND (reference sequence). V trimming: 8 bases; J trimming: 2 bases; junction bases outside the gene matches: 4. The CDR3 region has the DNA TGTGCCAGTGGGGACAGGGACTCCAAAAACATTCAGTACTTC. It is translated as CASGDRDSKNIQYF.

The chain recombines TRBV4-3 with TRBJ2-7; TRBD2 matches at 9 bases. The V segment lost 4 bases and the J segment 1 base; nucleotides outside the gene matches: 5. Germline values: CDR1 LGHNA, CDR2 YSLEER. The CDR3 spans 15 residues. CDR3 sequence reads: CASSRSGRHSYEQYF. In nucleotides, the CDR3 is TGCGCCAGCAGCCGAAGCGGGAGGCATTCCTACGAGCAGTACTTC.

The chain links TRBV7-2 to TRBJ1-1; D perhaps matches TRBD1 (5 bases). The germline V and J ends were trimmed by 1 base and 10 bases, with 16 bases remaining between them. The CDR3 has 14 residues. The V gene's germline CDR1 is SGHTA and CDR2 FQGNSA. The CDR3 DNA is TGTGCCAGCAGCTTAGGAGCAGGGCCGCCCGGAGCTTTCTTT. It is translated as CASSLGAGPPGAFF.